This record covers a single T cell receptor beta chain. This sample is part of a study of blood T cell repertoires in COVID-19. On the study more broadly: Acute and convalescent COVID-19 specimens originated in the United States, Italy and Spain. In each case, the material was cDNA or gDNA derived from T cells, B-cell-depleted T cells, or PBMCs.

The CDR3 has 15 amino acids. Germline loops: CDR1 SGHRS, CDR2 YFSETQ. Trimming shortened V by 3 bases and J by 4 bases, and 17 bases separated the two germline ends. Per the study methods: Estimation of nucleated cell counts relied on the amplification of reference gene primers. Clones were sequenced by immunoSEQ multiplex PCR, and TCRdb holds only the in-frame ones, with some missing. V and J calls and clone size come straight from that table; D and trimming were deduced from the DNA. The profile shows some 150,000 clones, around 90% of them singletons. This chain joins TRBV5-1 and TRBJ2-7; TRBD2 might be the D (5 bases). This clonotype was obtained from a woman between 55 and 75 years old who had recovered from COVID-19. The sample consisted of peripheral blood. The CDR3 protein is CASSYQAEASYEQYF. CDR3 bases: TGCGCCAGCAGCTATCAGGCGGAGGCATCGTACGAGCAGTACTTC.